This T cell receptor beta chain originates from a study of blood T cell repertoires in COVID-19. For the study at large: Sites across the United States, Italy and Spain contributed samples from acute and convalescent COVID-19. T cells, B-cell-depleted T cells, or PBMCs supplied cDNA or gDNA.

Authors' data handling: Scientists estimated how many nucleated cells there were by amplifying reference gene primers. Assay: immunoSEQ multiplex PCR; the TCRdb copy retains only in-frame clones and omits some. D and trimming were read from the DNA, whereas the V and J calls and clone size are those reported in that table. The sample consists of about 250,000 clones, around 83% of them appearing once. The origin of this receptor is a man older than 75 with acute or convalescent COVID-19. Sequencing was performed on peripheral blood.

In DNA, the CDR3 is TGTGCCAGCAGCTTGGAACAGGGCTCGTATGGCTACACCTTC. Protein product: CASSLEQGSYGYTF. This sequence joins TRBV5-6 and TRBJ1-2, with D possibly TRBD1 on 6 matching bases. The germline V gene has CDR1 SGHDT and CDR2 YYEEEE. The CDR3 is 14 amino acids. Trimming took 0 bases from V and 5 from J, leaving 11 bases between them.